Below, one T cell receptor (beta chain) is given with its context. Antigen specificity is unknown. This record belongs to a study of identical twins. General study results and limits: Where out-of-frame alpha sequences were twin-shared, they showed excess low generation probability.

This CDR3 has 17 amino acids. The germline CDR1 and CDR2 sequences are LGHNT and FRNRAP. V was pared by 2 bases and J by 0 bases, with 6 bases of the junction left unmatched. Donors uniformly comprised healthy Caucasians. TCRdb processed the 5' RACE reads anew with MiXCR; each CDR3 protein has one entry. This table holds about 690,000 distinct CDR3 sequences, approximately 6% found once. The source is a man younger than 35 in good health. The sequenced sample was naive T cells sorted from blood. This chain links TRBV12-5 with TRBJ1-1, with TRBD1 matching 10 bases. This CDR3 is CASGLPRQGALNTEAFF. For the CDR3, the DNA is TGTGCTAGTGGTTTGCCGAGACAGGGGGCTTTGAACACTGAAGCTTTCTTT.